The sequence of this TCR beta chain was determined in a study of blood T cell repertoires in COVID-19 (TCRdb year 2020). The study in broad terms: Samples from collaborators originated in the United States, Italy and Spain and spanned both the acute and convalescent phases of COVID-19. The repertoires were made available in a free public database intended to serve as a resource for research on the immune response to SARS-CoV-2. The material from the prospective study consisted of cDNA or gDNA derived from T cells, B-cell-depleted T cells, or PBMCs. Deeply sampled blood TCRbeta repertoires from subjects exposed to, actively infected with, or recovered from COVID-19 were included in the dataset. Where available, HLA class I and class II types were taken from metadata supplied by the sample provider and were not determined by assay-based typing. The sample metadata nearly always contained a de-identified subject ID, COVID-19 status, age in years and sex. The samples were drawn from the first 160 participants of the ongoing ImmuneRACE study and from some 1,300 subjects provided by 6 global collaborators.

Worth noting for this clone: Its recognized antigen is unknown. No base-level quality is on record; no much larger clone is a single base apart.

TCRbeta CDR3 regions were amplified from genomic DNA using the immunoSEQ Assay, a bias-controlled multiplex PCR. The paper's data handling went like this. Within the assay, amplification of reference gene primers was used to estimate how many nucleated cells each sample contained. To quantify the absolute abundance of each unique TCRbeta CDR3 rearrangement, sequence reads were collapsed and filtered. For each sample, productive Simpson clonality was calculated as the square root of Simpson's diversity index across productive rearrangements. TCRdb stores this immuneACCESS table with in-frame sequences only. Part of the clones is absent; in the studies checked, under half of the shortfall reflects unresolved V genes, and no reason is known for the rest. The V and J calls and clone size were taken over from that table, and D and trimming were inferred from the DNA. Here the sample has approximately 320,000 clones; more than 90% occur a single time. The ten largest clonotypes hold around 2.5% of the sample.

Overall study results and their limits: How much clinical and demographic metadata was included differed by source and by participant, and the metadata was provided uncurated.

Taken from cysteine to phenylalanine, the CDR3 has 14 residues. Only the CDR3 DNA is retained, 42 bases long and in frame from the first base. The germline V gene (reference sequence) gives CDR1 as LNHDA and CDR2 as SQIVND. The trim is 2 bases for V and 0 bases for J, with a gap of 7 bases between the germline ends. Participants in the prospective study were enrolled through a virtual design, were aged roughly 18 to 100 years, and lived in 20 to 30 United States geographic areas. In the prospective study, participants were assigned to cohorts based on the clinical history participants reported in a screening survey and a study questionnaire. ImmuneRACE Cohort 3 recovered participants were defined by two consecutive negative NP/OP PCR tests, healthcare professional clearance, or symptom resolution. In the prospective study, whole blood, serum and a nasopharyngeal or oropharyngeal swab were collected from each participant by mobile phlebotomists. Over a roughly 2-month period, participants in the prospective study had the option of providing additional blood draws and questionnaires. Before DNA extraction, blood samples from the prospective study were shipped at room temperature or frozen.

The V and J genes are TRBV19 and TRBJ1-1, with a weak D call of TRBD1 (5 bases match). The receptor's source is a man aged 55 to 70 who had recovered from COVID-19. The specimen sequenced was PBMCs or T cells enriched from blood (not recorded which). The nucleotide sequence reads TGTGCCAGTAGTATAACAGGAATGAACACTGAAGCTTTCTTT. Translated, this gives CASSITGMNTEAFF.